A selection of T cell receptor beta chains follows, all from one sample in a study of T cell responses to AZD1222 COVID-19 vaccine. Profiled with immunoSEQ multiplex PCR; TCRdb holds only in-frame clones, not every one. The repertoire holds about 130,000 clones, approximately 85% seen once, with around 8% in the top ten. The sequencing used peripheral blood, collected on day 0 of AZD1222 vaccination. The receptors here all came from an adult in good health. CDR3s include the opening cysteine and the closing phenylalanine or tryptophan. A D gene is named only where the DNA matches it firmly. A row's size may be missing; if present it is once, few, many or a size class.

j_call: TRBJ1-1; d_call: TRBD1; clone_size: .; v_call: TRBV11-3; cdr3_nt: TGTGCCAGCAGCGACGACAGGGCTGAAGCTTTCTTT; cdr3_aa: CASSDDRAEAFF
j_call: TRBJ1-1; d_call: .; clone_size: .; v_call: TRBV2; cdr3_nt: TGTGCCAGCAGTGAAGATGTGGAAGCTTTCTTT; cdr3_aa: CASSEDVEAFF
j_call: TRBJ1-4; d_call: .; clone_size: .; v_call: TRBV28; cdr3_nt: TGTGCCAGCAGTCCCAACTGGACAGTTAATGAAAAACTGTTTTTT; cdr3_aa: CASSPNWTVNEKLFF
j_call: TRBJ1-2; d_call: .; clone_size: .; v_call: TRBV5-1; cdr3_nt: TGCGCCAGCAGCTTGGAGGGGGCTAACTATGGCTACACCTTC; cdr3_aa: CASSLEGANYGYTF
j_call: TRBJ1-1; d_call: .; clone_size: few; v_call: TRBV5-1; cdr3_nt: TGCGCCAGCAGCTTGCTGGGAGCGATGAACACTGAAGCTTTCTTT; cdr3_aa: CASSLLGAMNTEAFF
j_call: TRBJ2-2; d_call: TRBD2; clone_size: .; v_call: TRBV2; cdr3_nt: TGTGCCAGCAGGACCTTAGCGGGGGGGTCCGGGGAGCTGTTTTTT; cdr3_aa: CASRTLAGGSGELFF
j_call: TRBJ1-5; d_call: .; clone_size: .; v_call: TRBV6-5; cdr3_nt: TGTGCCATTAGCAGGGTAAGGAATCAGCCCCAGCATTTT; cdr3_aa: CAISRVRNQPQHF
j_call: TRBJ1-1; d_call: .; clone_size: .; v_call: TRBV6-5; cdr3_nt: TGTGCCAGCAGTTACGATGGAAACACTGAAGCTTTCTTT; cdr3_aa: CASSYDGNTEAFF
j_call: TRBJ1-4; d_call: .; clone_size: .; v_call: TRBV27; cdr3_nt: TGTGCCAGCAGTCTGTGGGGGGCGGGAAAACTGTTTTTT; cdr3_aa: CASSLWGAGKLFF
j_call: TRBJ1-2; d_call: TRBD1; clone_size: .; v_call: TRBV12-5; cdr3_nt: TGTGCTAGTGGGAAAACAGGGGAGCGGGGTTATGGCTACACCTTC; cdr3_aa: CASGKTGERGYGYTF
j_call: TRBJ2-1; d_call: TRBD2; clone_size: .; v_call: TRBV18; cdr3_nt: TGTGCCAGCTCACCTGGGACTAGCGGGGACAATGAGCAGTTCTTC; cdr3_aa: CASSPGTSGDNEQFF
j_call: TRBJ1-2; d_call: .; clone_size: .; v_call: TRBV11-2; cdr3_nt: TGTGCCAGCAGGAATGAAGACATGGAATTCTATGGCTACACCTTC; cdr3_aa: CASRNEDMEFYGYTF
j_call: TRBJ1-2; d_call: TRBD1; clone_size: .; v_call: TRBV5-1; cdr3_nt: TGCGCCAGCAGCCCGGACAGGGCTATGGGCTACACCTTC; cdr3_aa: CASSPDRAMGYTF
j_call: TRBJ2-7; d_call: .; clone_size: .; v_call: TRBV19; cdr3_nt: TGTGCCAGTAGTATTAGCGGTACGTCCTACGAGCAGTACTTC; cdr3_aa: CASSISGTSYEQYF
j_call: TRBJ1-4; d_call: TRBD1; clone_size: .; v_call: TRBV7-2; cdr3_nt: TGTGCCAGCAGCTTGATAGGGGGCGCTTTTGGTGAAAAACTGTTTTTT; cdr3_aa: CASSLIGGAFGEKLFF
j_call: TRBJ1-2; d_call: .; clone_size: .; v_call: TRBV27; cdr3_nt: TGTGCCAGCAAAACTTTGGGGGAAGGAGCGCGAGGCTACACCTTC; cdr3_aa: CASKTLGEGARGYTF
j_call: TRBJ1-4; d_call: .; clone_size: .; v_call: TRBV30; cdr3_nt: TGTGCCTGGAATGGGGACACTAATGAAAAACTGTTTTTT; cdr3_aa: CAWNGDTNEKLFF
j_call: TRBJ1-1; d_call: TRBD1; clone_size: .; v_call: TRBV6-2/TRBV6-3; cdr3_nt: TGTGCCAGCAGTAAGGGACAGCCGAACACTGAAGCTTTCTTT; cdr3_aa: CASSKGQPNTEAFF
j_call: TRBJ2-7; d_call: TRBD1; clone_size: .; v_call: TRBV4-1; cdr3_nt: TGCGCCAGCAGCCAGACAGGGGCGGGTGGCTCCTACGAGCAGTACTTC; cdr3_aa: CASSQTGAGGSYEQYF
j_call: TRBJ2-4; d_call: TRBD2; clone_size: .; v_call: TRBV2; cdr3_nt: TGTGCCAGCAGTGAAGCGCGTTTAGCGGGGAAAAACATTCAGTACTTC; cdr3_aa: CASSEARLAGKNIQYF
j_call: TRBJ1-2; d_call: .; clone_size: .; v_call: TRBV28; cdr3_nt: TGTGCCAGCAGTCCCCCCGACAGGTCGGGGCGTGGCTACACCTTC; cdr3_aa: CASSPPDRSGRGYTF
j_call: TRBJ2-7; d_call: .; clone_size: .; v_call: TRBV27; cdr3_nt: TGTGCCAGCAGTTTGCGCAGGGAGTCCTACGAGCAGTACTTC; cdr3_aa: CASSLRRESYEQYF
j_call: TRBJ2-3; d_call: .; clone_size: .; v_call: TRBV10-1; cdr3_nt: TGCGCCAGCAGCGGGGACTCCACAGATACGCAGTATTTT; cdr3_aa: CASSGDSTDTQYF
j_call: TRBJ2-1; d_call: .; clone_size: .; v_call: TRBV5-1; cdr3_nt: TGCGCCAGCAGCTTGGTGGGGGAAGTAACGCTTGAGCAGTTCTTC; cdr3_aa: CASSLVGEVTLEQFF
j_call: TRBJ2-1; d_call: .; clone_size: few; v_call: TRBV5-8; cdr3_nt: TGTGCCAGCAGCTTGGGTGTGGCGGGGGCCAACAATGAGCAGTTCTTC; cdr3_aa: CASSLGVAGANNEQFF
j_call: TRBJ2-1; d_call: TRBD1; clone_size: .; v_call: TRBV20-1; cdr3_nt: TGCAGTGCTAGTACCTTGACAGGGGGGTACAATGAGCAGTTCTTC; cdr3_aa: CSASTLTGGYNEQFF
j_call: TRBJ2-7; d_call: TRBD1; clone_size: few; v_call: TRBV3-1/TRBV3-2; cdr3_nt: TGTGCCAGCAGCCTCTGGGACAGGGGTTACGAGCAGTACTTC; cdr3_aa: CASSLWDRGYEQYF
j_call: TRBJ2-1; d_call: .; clone_size: .; v_call: TRBV5-1; cdr3_nt: TGCGCCAGCAGCGGTGGGGACTCCTACAATGAGCAGTTCTTC; cdr3_aa: CASSGGDSYNEQFF
j_call: TRBJ2-2; d_call: .; clone_size: .; v_call: TRBV7-2; cdr3_nt: TGTGCCAGCGGGCACCCGCGCACCGGGGAGCTGTTTTTT; cdr3_aa: CASGHPRTGELFF
j_call: TRBJ2-5; d_call: .; clone_size: .; v_call: TRBV24-1; cdr3_nt: TGTGCCACCAGTGATTTAGAGAAGACCCAGTACTTC; cdr3_aa: CATSDLEKTQYF
j_call: TRBJ1-1; d_call: .; clone_size: .; v_call: TRBV6-5; cdr3_nt: TGTGCCAGCAGAGCCCCCGTTCAGAACGCTTTCTTT; cdr3_aa: CASRAPVQNAFF
j_call: TRBJ1-5; d_call: .; clone_size: once; v_call: TRBV28; cdr3_nt: TGTGCCAGCACACTCTGGACATCCGCCCGCAATCAGCCCCAGCATTTT; cdr3_aa: CASTLWTSARNQPQHF
j_call: TRBJ2-1; d_call: TRBD1; clone_size: .; v_call: TRBV6-5; cdr3_nt: TGTGCCAGCAGATCATCCGGGACAGGGAACAATGAGCAGTTCTTC; cdr3_aa: CASRSSGTGNNEQFF
j_call: TRBJ2-3; d_call: TRBD2; clone_size: .; v_call: TRBV18; cdr3_nt: TGTGCCAGCTCAAGGGGACTAGCGGGACCGGGGGATACGCAGTATTTT; cdr3_aa: CASSRGLAGPGDTQYF
j_call: TRBJ1-3; d_call: .; clone_size: .; v_call: TRBV6-1; cdr3_nt: TGTGCCAGCAGTGACCGGAGTGGGTCGACTGGAAACACCATATATTTT; cdr3_aa: CASSDRSGSTGNTIYF
j_call: TRBJ2-1; d_call: TRBD2; clone_size: once; v_call: TRBV4-1; cdr3_nt: TGCGCCAGCAGCCAAGTACTAGCGGGCTACAATGAGCAGTTCTTC; cdr3_aa: CASSQVLAGYNEQFF
j_call: TRBJ2-5; d_call: TRBD1; clone_size: .; v_call: TRBV7-6; cdr3_nt: TGTGCCAGCAGCTCAAAAGCCCCGACAGGGTACCAAGAGACCCAGTACTTC; cdr3_aa: CASSSKAPTGYQETQYF
j_call: TRBJ1-6; d_call: .; clone_size: .; v_call: TRBV19; cdr3_nt: TGTGCCAGTAGTATGACGGGGATAACCTATAATTCACCCCTCCACTTT; cdr3_aa: CASSMTGITYNSPLHF
j_call: TRBJ2-3; d_call: .; clone_size: .; v_call: TRBV9; cdr3_nt: TGTGCCAGCAGCGGGATCACAGATACGCAGTATTTT; cdr3_aa: CASSGITDTQYF
j_call: TRBJ1-1; d_call: .; clone_size: .; v_call: TRBV6-5; cdr3_nt: TGTGCCAGCAGTCCCGCGCTTTTTTCTGAAGCTTTCTTT; cdr3_aa: CASSPALFSEAFF